This T cell receptor beta chain was profiled in a study of T cells in Graves' hyperthyroidism and ophthalmopathy. Study-wide results and caveats: Ophthalmopathy stood apart from stable hyperthyroidism in a 13 V-J model.

Trimming pared 3 bases from V and 3 bases from J, leaving 12 bases between. Germline CDR1 is DFQATT and CDR2 is SNEGSKA (reference sequence). This CDR3 contains 14 residues. RNA transcripts served as the template for amplifying TCR beta CDR3 regions. HTBI primers drove first-round RT-PCR of the TCR CDR3. Using its own MiXCR run on the multiplex PCR reads, TCRdb lists one record per CDR3 protein. The table records around 620,000 distinct CDR3 sequences, around 16% of them present only once. The sample holds many counts of this clonotype. Its antigen is not identified. Graves' hyperthyroidism without ophthalmopathy progression within 18 months was termed stable. Patients showing uncontrolled infection, other autoimmune disease, pregnancy or lactation were ineligible. Clinical symptoms, serum thyroxine and TRAb, thyroid ultrasound and orbital computed tomography together formed the diagnostic basis.

The chain couples TRBV20-1 to TRBJ2-1; D remains ambiguous. The sequence was obtained from a woman younger than 45 with Graves' hyperthyroidism. Sequencing was performed on blood. This CDR3 reads CSASSRNLYNEQFF. The CDR3 DNA follows: TGCAGTGCTAGTTCGCGGAACCTCTACAATGAGCAGTTCTTC.